These 15 T cell receptor beta chains share one sample of origin, sequenced in a study of T cell repertoires in cytomegalovirus infection. TCRdb reprocessed the reads with MiXCR, giving one entry per CDR3 protein. Of 300,000 to 400,000 distinct CDR3 sequences in the sample, 15% to 20% were seen once. The sample taken for sequencing was PBMCs. The receptors derive from a human donor in good health (CMV status not recorded). Some clones in this sample may be carry-over from other donors' samples.

V usage is TRBV20-1 and J usage is TRBJ2-2; 7 bases align to TRBD1. Per germline, CDR1 DFQATT and CDR2 SNEGSKA (reference sequence). The junction had 6 bases not matched to a gene; V was cut back by 6 bases and J by 2 bases. This CDR3 spans 14 amino acids. CDR3: CSAARDRNTGELFF. For the CDR3, the DNA is TGCAGTGCAGCCCGGGACAGAAACACCGGGGAGCTGTTTTTT.

This clonotype was seen ten or more times. The gene calls are TRBV20-1 and TRBJ2-3; a possible D gene is TRBD1 (6 bases). Trimming stripped 6 bases from V and 4 bases from J, with 20 bases between. This CDR3 has 15 residues. CDR1 is DFQATT and CDR2 is SNEGSKA in the germline V gene (reference sequence). In DNA, the CDR3 is TGCAGTGCCGACCAAGCCCATCCAGGGGCAGATACGCAGTATTTT. It yields the protein CSADQAHPGADTQYF.

This clonotype has a handful of counts. This chain links TRBV12-3 or TRBV12-4 with TRBJ1-1; no clear D gene. This CDR3 is 16 amino acids long. The V end lost 6 bases, the J end lost 1 base, and 18 bases lay between the germline ends. The CDR3 sequence: CASSPPRPGANTEAFF. Here the CDR3 DNA reads TGTGCCAGCAGCCCCCCCCGCCCGGGCGCGAACACTGAAGCTTTCTTT.

This clonotype was observed many times. The chain couples TRBV7-2 to TRBJ1-2; 7 bases are a match to TRBD1. This CDR3 has 13 residues. The germline V gene encodes CDR1 SGHTA and CDR2 FQGNSA. J lost 4 bases, V lost 5 bases, and 4 bases had no gene match. The CDR3: CASSPQGVYGYTF. The CDR3 DNA follows: TGTGCCAGCAGCCCCCAGGGGGTCTATGGCTACACCTTC. Filled out from reference TRBV7-2 and TRBJ1-2, the complete variable domain reads GAGVSQSPSNKVTEKGKDVELRCDPISGHTALYWYRQSLGQGLEFLIYFQGNSAPDKSGLPSDRFSAERTGGSVSTLTIQRTQQEDSAVYLCASSPQGVYGYTFGSGTRLTVV.

This clonotype was recorded a few times. The chain combines TRBV23-1 with TRBJ1-5; D remains ambiguous. TRBV23-1 is labeled an ORF, and its function is uncertain. The CDR3 covers 13 residues. V was cut by 8 bases and J by 5 bases, with 13 bases left in between. The CDR3 loop reads CASARNTHQPQHF. The CDR3 DNA is TGCGCCAGCGCCCGGAACACTCATCAGCCCCAGCATTTT.

J is TRBJ1-6 and V is TRBV28; D is possibly TRBD1 (6 bases). V was clipped by 6 bases and J by 10 bases, with 19 bases between them. Germline CDR1 reads MDHEN; CDR2 reads SYDVKM. The CDR3 runs to 15 residues. The CDR3 sequence is CASSTWRGGRSPLHF. In DNA form, the CDR3 reads TGTGCCAGCAGCACCTGGAGGGGGGGACGATCACCCCTCCACTTT.

This rearrangement joins TRBV6-6 to TRBJ2-6, with D unresolved. Trimming shortened V by 5 bases and J by 0 bases, and 8 bases separated the two germline ends. The CDR3 consists of 15 residues. Germline V gives CDR1 MNHNY, CDR2 SVGAGI (reference sequence). CDR3 nucleotides: TGTGCCAGCAGTAAAAAGGGCTCTGGGGCCAACGTCCTGACTTTC. Amino acids: CASSKKGSGANVLTF.

The table lists this clonotype with many counts. The chain couples TRBV7-2 to TRBJ2-7, with D maybe TRBD1 (9 bases). The V end was cut by 6 bases, the J end by 2 bases, with 26 bases between. The germline CDR1 and CDR2 sequences are SGHTA and FQGNSA. This CDR3 has 18 amino acids. CDR3 nucleotide sequence: TGTGCCAGCAGTCGACGGGACAGGGTACAGCGGGGGCCCTACGAGCAGTACTTC. Protein product: CASSRRDRVQRGPYEQYF.

The CDR3, as DNA: TGTGCCAGCAGCCAAGCGTTTTGGGGACTAGCCGCTGGAGAGACCCAGTACTTC. It is translated as CASSQAFWGLAAGETQYF. V and J are TRBV14 and TRBJ2-5; 9 bases line up with TRBD2. Germline assignment: CDR1 SGHDN and CDR2 FVKESK. This CDR3 contains 18 residues. With 1 base clipped from V and 4 bases from J, the junction kept 13 bases outside the gene matches.

This clonotype was found many times. The chain recombines TRBV7-2 with TRBJ2-3; D is unclear. V lost 3 bases and J lost 8, with 12 bases in between. The CDR3 length is 13 residues. Germline V gives CDR1 SGHTA, CDR2 FQGNSA. The CDR3 loop reads CASSLDASPTQYF. For the CDR3, the DNA is TGTGCCAGCAGCTTGGACGCGTCCCCTACGCAGTATTTT. The full variable domain, completed using reference TRBV7-2 and TRBJ2-3, is GAGVSQSPSNKVTEKGKDVELRCDPISGHTALYWYRQSLGQGLEFLIYFQGNSAPDKSGLPSDRFSAERTGGSVSTLTIQRTQQEDSAVYLCASSLDASPTQYFGPGTRLTVL.

The chain uses TRBV12-3 or TRBV12-4 and TRBJ2-3; maybe TRBD1 (6 bases). Trimming shortened V by 5 bases and J by 0 bases, and 9 bases separated the two germline ends. This CDR3 region has 14 residues. CDR3 residues: CASSTDRSTDTQYF. The CDR3 DNA sequence: TGTGCCAGCAGTACGGACAGAAGCACAGATACGCAGTATTTT.

The chain carries TRBV20-1 and TRBJ2-3, with D perhaps being TRBD1 or TRBD2 (6 bases each). This CDR3 is built from 16 residues. The germline gives CDR1 DFQATT, CDR2 SNEGSKA (reference sequence). Deletions cut 0 bases from V and 1 base from J, with 14 bases between. Here the CDR3 DNA reads TGCAGTGCTAGAGACTCGGGGGCGCCCGGCACAGATACGCAGTATTTT. As protein: CSARDSGAPGTDTQYF.

Only a few counts were recorded for this clonotype. The chain is built from TRBV12-3 or TRBV12-4 and TRBJ2-3; no clear D. The CDR3 covers 13 residues. V was clipped by 7 bases and J by 2 bases, with 10 bases between them. The CDR3 DNA reads TGTGCCAGCACCCATGGGCACACAGATACGCAGTATTTT. It is translated as CASTHGHTDTQYF.

The chain recombines TRBV15 with TRBJ2-1; TRBD1 agrees at 7 bases. Germline V gene data show CDR1 as LNHNV and CDR2 as YYDKDF (reference sequence). V gave up 5 bases and J gave up 8 bases; unmatched junction bases: 15. The CDR3 extends over 16 amino acids. The chain's CDR3 is CATSLETGRVMYEQFF. In DNA form, the CDR3 reads TGTGCCACCAGCCTTGAGACAGGGCGCGTCATGTATGAGCAGTTCTTC. Full variable domain (remainder filled in from reference TRBV15 and TRBJ2-1): DAMVIQNPRYQVTQFGKPVTLSCSQTLNHNVMYWYQQKSSQAPKLLFHYYDKDFNNEADTPDNFQSRRPNTSFCFLDIRSPGLGDTAMYLCATSLETGRVMYEQFFGPGTRLTVL.

The V gene is TRBV7-9, the J gene TRBJ1-3, with 7 bases aligning to TRBD1. Per the germline V gene, CDR1 is SEHNR and CDR2 is FQNEAQ (reference sequence). The CDR3 totals 19 residues. With 3 bases clipped from V and 0 bases from J, the junction kept 14 bases outside the gene matches. The CDR3 region is CASSFSPGGTESSGNTIYF. CDR3 bases: TGTGCCAGCAGCTTTTCTCCAGGGGGAACCGAGAGCTCTGGAAACACCATATATTTT.